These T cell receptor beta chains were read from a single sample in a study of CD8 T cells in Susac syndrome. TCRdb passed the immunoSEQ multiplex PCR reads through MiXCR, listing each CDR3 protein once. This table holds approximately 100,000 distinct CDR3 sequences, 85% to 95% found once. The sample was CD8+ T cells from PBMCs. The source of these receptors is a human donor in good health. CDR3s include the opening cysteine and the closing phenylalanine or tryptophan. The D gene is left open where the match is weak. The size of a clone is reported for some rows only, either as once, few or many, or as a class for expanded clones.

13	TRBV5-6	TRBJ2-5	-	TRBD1	TGTGCCAGCAGCAGGCGGACAGGGAGGACCCAGTACTTC	CASSRRTGRTQYF
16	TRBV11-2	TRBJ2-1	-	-	TGTGCCAGCAGACTACTAGGGTCCGGCCTCGACAATGAGCAGTTCTTC	CASRLLGSGLDNEQFF
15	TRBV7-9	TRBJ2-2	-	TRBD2	TGTGCCAGCAGCCTCGGACTAGCGAACACCGGGGAGCTGTTTTTT	CASSLGLANTGELFF
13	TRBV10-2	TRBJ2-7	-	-	TGCGCCAGCAGCGAAGCTGGGAACTACGAGCAGTACTTC	CASSEAGNYEQYF
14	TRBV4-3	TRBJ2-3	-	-	TGCGCCAGCAGCCAAACCGTTACCACAGATACGCAGTATTTT	CASSQTVTTDTQYF
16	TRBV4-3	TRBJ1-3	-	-	TGCGCCAGCAGCCAAGATATTGGACGATCTGGAAACACCATATATTTT	CASSQDIGRSGNTIYF
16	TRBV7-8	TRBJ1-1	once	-	TGTGCCAGCAGCTTAGATCCCGGGACACCGAACACTGAAGCTTTCTTT	CASSLDPGTPNTEAFF
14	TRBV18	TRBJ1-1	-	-	TGTGCCAGCTCACCCGGGACGGCGAACACTGAAGCTTTCTTT	CASSPGTANTEAFF
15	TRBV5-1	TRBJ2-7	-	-	TGCGCCAGCAGTCCGGATGGAGCACCCCATTACGAGCAGTACTTC	CASSPDGAPHYEQYF
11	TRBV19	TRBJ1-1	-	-	TGTGCCAGTAGGTTGGGCGTTGAAGCTTTCTTT	CASRLGVEAFF
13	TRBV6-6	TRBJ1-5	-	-	TGTGCCTCTCAGGGGTACCGCAATCAGCCCCAGCATTTT	CASQGYRNQPQHF
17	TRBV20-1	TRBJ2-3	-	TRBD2	TGCAGTGCTAGAGATTTTGCTAGCGGGGGGCGCACAGATACGCAGTATTTT	CSARDFASGGRTDTQYF